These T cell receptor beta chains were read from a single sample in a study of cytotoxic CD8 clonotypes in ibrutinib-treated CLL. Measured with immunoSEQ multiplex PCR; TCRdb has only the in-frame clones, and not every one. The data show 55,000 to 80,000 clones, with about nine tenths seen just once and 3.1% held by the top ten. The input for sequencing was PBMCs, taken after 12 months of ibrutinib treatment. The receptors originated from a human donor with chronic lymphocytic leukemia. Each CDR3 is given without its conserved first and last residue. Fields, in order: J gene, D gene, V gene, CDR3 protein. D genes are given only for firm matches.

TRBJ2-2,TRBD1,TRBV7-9,ASSLTGGTGELF
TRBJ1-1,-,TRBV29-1,SVTNGGGTEAF
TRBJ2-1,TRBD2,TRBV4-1,ASSQGPFGGRGRGNEQF
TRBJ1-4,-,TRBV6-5,ASSYEYYRRDEKLF
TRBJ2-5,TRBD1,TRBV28,ASKGQGNYQETQY
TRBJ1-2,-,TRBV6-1,ASSEGQAWNYGYT
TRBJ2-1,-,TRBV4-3,ASSQDVGGHNEQF
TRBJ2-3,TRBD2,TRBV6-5,ASSTGTSETDTQY
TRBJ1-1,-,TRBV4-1,ASSHPTVNTEAF
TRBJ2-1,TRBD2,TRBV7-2,ASSRDASGRSGQF
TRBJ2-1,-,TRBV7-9,ASSFGFINEQF
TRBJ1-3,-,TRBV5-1,ASSLAPGGDSGNTIY
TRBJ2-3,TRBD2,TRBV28,ASSLYGLAKSTDTQY
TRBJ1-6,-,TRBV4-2,ASSQDRRGYNSPLH
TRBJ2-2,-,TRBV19,ASRNGITGELF
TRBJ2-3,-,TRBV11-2,ASSLAGVPFTDTQY
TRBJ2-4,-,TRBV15,ATSRDLSVRGKNIQY
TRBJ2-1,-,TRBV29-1,SVDTLATPLRGNEQF
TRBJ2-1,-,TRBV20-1,SALYNEQF
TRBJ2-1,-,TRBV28,ASSLGHISYNEQF
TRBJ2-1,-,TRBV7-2,ASSLGTAYNEQF
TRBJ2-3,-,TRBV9,ASDGRRGDTQY
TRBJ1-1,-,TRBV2,ASNVGNTEAF